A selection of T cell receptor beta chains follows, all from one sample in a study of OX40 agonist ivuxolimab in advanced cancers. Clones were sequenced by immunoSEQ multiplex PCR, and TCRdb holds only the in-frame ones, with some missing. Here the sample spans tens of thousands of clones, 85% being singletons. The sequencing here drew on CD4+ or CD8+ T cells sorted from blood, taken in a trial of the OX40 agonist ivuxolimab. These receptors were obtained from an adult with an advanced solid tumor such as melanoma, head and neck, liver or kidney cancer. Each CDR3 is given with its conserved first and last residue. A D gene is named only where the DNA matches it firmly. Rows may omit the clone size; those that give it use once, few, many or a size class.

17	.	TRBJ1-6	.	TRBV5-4	CASSSPQGIWDNSPLHF	TGTGCCAGCAGCTCACCCCAGGGTATTTGGGATAATTCACCCCTCCACTTT
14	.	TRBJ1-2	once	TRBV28	CASITGVPSQGYTF	TGTGCCAGCATTACAGGAGTACCGTCTCAGGGCTACACCTTC
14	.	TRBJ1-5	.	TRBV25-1	CASTRARSNQPQHF	TGTGCCAGCACACGGGCGCGGAGCAATCAGCCCCAGCATTTT
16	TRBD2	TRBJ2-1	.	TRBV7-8	CASSLMTSGGYNEQFF	TGTGCCAGCAGCTTGATGACAAGCGGGGGATACAATGAGCAGTTCTTC
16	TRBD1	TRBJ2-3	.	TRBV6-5	CASSSPTGGKGGTQYF	TGTGCCAGCAGTTCCCCGACAGGGGGTAAAGGCGGTACGCAGTATTTT
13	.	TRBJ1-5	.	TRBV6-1	CASSPPGRQPQHF	TGTGCCAGCAGCCCTCCAGGGAGGCAGCCCCAGCATTTT
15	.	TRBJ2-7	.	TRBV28	CASSWTGTGSYEQYF	TGTGCCAGCAGTTGGACCGGGACCGGCTCCTACGAGCAGTACTTC
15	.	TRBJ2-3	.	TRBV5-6	CASSLSWSAADTQYF	TGTGCCAGCAGCTTGTCATGGTCGGCCGCAGATACGCAGTATTTT
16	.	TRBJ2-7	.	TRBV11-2	CASSFKLHSSSYEQYF	TGTGCCAGCAGCTTTAAGCTGCATAGCAGCTCCTACGAGCAGTACTTC
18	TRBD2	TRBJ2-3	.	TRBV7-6	CASSLAVPGGAATDTQYF	TGTGCCAGCAGCTTAGCCGTCCCCGGGGGGGCCGCTACAGATACGCAGTATTTT
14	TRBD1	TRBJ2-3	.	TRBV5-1	CASSPTGDADTQYF	TGCGCCAGCAGCCCCACAGGGGATGCAGATACGCAGTATTTT
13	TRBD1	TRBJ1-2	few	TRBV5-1	CASSSGQGHGYTF	TGCGCCAGCAGCTCCGGACAGGGTCATGGCTACACCTTC
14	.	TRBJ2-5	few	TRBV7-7	CASSVLLAGETQYF	TGTGCCAGCAGTGTTCTCTTGGCTGGGGAGACCCAGTACTTC
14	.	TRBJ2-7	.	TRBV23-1	CASSQRDADYEQYF	TGCGCCAGCAGTCAAAGAGACGCGGACTACGAGCAGTACTTC
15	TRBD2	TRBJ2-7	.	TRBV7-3	CASSLLAGDNYEQYF	TGTGCCAGCAGCCTCCTAGCGGGGGATAACTACGAGCAGTACTTC
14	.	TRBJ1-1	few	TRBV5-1	CASSFGVGDTEAFF	TGCGCCAGCAGCTTTGGGGTCGGCGACACTGAAGCTTTCTTT
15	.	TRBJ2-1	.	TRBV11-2	CASSFGRTTYNEQFF	TGTGCCAGCAGCTTCGGGCGGACCACTTACAATGAGCAGTTCTTC
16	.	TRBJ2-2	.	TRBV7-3	CASSSLRGRNTGELFF	TGTGCCAGCAGCTCTCTTCGGGGAAGGAACACCGGGGAGCTGTTTTTT
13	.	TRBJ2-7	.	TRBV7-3	CASSLGQLYEQYF	TGTGCCAGCAGCTTAGGGCAGTTATACGAGCAGTACTTC
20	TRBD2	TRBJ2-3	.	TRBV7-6	CASSSVPGLAGGPKTDTQYF	TGTGCCAGCAGCTCCGTCCCGGGACTAGCGGGGGGGCCGAAGACAGATACGCAGTATTTT
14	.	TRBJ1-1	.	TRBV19	CASSVNWMNTEAFF	TGTGCCAGTAGTGTAAACTGGATGAACACTGAAGCTTTCTTT
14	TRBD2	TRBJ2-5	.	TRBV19	CASSLGGAWETQYF	TGTGCCAGTAGTCTCGGGGGGGCATGGGAGACCCAGTACTTC
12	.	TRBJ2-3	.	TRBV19	CASSTQADTQYF	TGTGCCAGTAGTACTCAAGCAGATACGCAGTATTTT
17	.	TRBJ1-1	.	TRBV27	CASSYFAGPPPNTEAFF	TGTGCCAGCAGTTATTTCGCGGGGCCACCTCCGAACACTGAAGCTTTCTTT
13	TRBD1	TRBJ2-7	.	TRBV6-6	CASRTGFAYEQYF	TGTGCCAGCAGGACAGGGTTTGCGTACGAGCAGTACTTC
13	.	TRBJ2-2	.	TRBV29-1	CSVFRGNTGELFF	TGCAGCGTTTTTCGCGGGAACACCGGGGAGCTGTTTTTT
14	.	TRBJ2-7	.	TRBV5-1	CASSLDGSPGEQYF	TGCGCCAGCAGCTTGGATGGCAGCCCAGGCGAGCAGTACTTC
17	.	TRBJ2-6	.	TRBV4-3	CASSQDLELTGANVLTF	TGCGCCAGCAGCCAAGATCTAGAACTAACTGGGGCCAACGTCCTGACTTTC
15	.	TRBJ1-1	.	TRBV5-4	CASFSYRALGTEAFF	TGTGCCAGTTTTTCATACCGGGCCCTAGGCACTGAAGCTTTCTTT
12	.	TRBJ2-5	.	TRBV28	CASSLPQETQYF	TGTGCCAGCAGTTTACCGCAAGAGACCCAGTACTTC
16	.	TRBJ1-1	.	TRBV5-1	CASSLGRGLPNTEAFF	TGCGCCAGCAGCTTGGGTAGGGGACTCCCTAACACTGAAGCTTTCTTT
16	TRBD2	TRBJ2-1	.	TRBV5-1	CASSSTPSGRENEQFF	TGCGCCAGCAGCTCAACCCCTAGCGGGAGGGAGAATGAGCAGTTCTTC
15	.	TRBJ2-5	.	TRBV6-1	CASNKQETQGETQYF	TGTGCCAGCAATAAACAGGAAACCCAGGGGGAGACCCAGTACTTC
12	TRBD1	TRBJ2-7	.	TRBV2	CASRDRIYEQYF	TGTGCCAGCAGGGACAGGATCTACGAGCAGTACTTC
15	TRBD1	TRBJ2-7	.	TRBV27	CASSLQGARSYEQYF	TGTGCCAGCAGTTTACAGGGGGCGAGGTCCTACGAGCAGTACTTC
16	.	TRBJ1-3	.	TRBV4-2	CASSQDRRSGGNTIYF	TGTGCCAGCAGCCAAGATAGAAGATCGGGGGGAAACACCATATATTTT
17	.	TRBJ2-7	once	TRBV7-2	CASSLVGLGTASYEQYF	TGTGCCAGCAGCTTAGTAGGGTTGGGGACGGCTTCCTACGAGCAGTACTTC
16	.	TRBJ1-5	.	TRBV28	CASSTRGMGYNQPQHF	TGTGCCAGCAGTACCCGCGGGATGGGATACAATCAGCCCCAGCATTTT
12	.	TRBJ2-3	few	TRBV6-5	CASSGDTDTQYF	TGTGCCAGCAGTGGGGACACAGATACGCAGTATTTT
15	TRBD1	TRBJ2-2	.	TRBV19	CASSRDRGLPGELFF	TGTGCCAGTAGTAGGGACAGGGGCCTGCCCGGGGAGCTGTTTTTT
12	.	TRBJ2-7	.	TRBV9	CASSKLGYEQYF	TGTGCCAGCAGCAAATTGGGCTACGAGCAGTACTTC
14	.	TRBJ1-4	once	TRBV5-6	CASSLIGGGEKLFF	TGTGCCAGCAGCTTAATAGGAGGGGGTGAAAAACTGTTTTTT
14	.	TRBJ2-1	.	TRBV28	CASSYSGSYNEQFF	TGTGCCAGCAGTTATAGCGGTTCCTACAATGAGCAGTTCTTC
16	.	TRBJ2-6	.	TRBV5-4	CASSPVQRSGANVLTF	TGTGCCAGCAGCCCCGTGCAGAGATCTGGGGCCAACGTCCTGACTTTC
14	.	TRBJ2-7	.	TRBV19	CASQGSTPAYEQYF	TGTGCCAGCCAAGGGAGTACACCCGCCTACGAGCAGTACTTC
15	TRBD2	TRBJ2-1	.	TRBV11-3	CASSFSLAGGNEQFF	TGTGCCAGCAGCTTCTCCCTAGCGGGAGGGAATGAGCAGTTCTTC